This TCR beta chain came from a study of blood T cell repertoires in COVID-19. Across the study: Samples came from the United States, Italy and Spain, spanning acute and convalescent COVID-19.

Sequencing used immunoSEQ multiplex PCR; TCRdb keeps in-frame clones, though not all of them. The sample records more than 250,000 clones, more than 70% being singletons. J was trimmed by 8 bases and V by 6 bases; bases with no gene match: 9. In germline, CDR1 is LNHDA, CDR2 SQIVND (reference sequence). The CDR3 totals 14 residues. This clonotype was sampled from a woman in her 30s with COVID-19, enrolled during active disease. V is TRBV19 and J is TRBJ1-4, with 7 positions matching TRBD1. Specimen: peripheral blood. The chain's CDR3 is CASRRDSLLEKLFF. CDR3 coding DNA: TGTGCCAGTAGGAGGGACAGCCTTTTGGAAAAACTGTTTTTT.